The present T cell receptor beta chain was sequenced within a study of human T cells and chemical hapten exposure. TCRdb called the RACE reads again in MiXCR, with one record for every CDR3 protein. The table shows a few hundred thousand distinct CDR3 sequences, with about 6.9% occurring only once. This clonotype showed up just a few times. As to time point: patch test 2, 6 weeks after DPC sensitization. Treatment in this sample: therapeutic diphenylcyclopropenone sensitization with weekly scalp DPC. The TCR was taken from a young woman with alopecia areata. Some clones in this sample may be carry-over from other donors' samples. The sequencing here drew on whole blood, taken in connection with sensitization to the hapten diphenylcyclopropenone (DPC).

CDR3 sequence reads: CASSFQGGGEAFF. The DNA for the CDR3 is TGTGCCAGCAGCTTCCAGGGGGGAGGTGAAGCTTTCTTT. The genes are TRBV7-8 and TRBJ1-1; 7 bases fit TRBD1. The CDR3 consists of 13 residues. Germline loops: CDR1 SGHVS, CDR2 FQNEAQ. Germline trimming cut 3 bases from V and 7 bases from J; bases unmatched to any gene: 5.